Below, 15 T cell receptor beta chains from the same sample are listed, as sequenced in a study of shared clonotypes between healthy human individuals. The assay was immunoSEQ multiplex PCR, and TCRdb's table has in-frame clones only and misses some. The data hold more than 550,000 clones, with 72% observed a single time. Material: memory CD4+ T cells sorted from blood. As to subset: CD45RA-negative fraction. These receptors all stem from a woman in her 30s in good health.

CDR3 loop: CASSLAQGRIANEKLFF. CDR3 coding DNA: TGTGCCAGCAGCTTGGCGCAGGGGAGGATAGCTAATGAAAAACTGTTTTTT. This chain connects TRBV5-5 to TRBJ1-4, with D possibly TRBD1 on 6 matching bases. V shed 0 bases and J shed 3 bases, with 15 bases lying between them. The CDR3 runs to 17 residues. The germline V gene encodes CDR1 SGHKS and CDR2 YYEKEE (reference sequence).

This clone was observed a handful of times. The chain couples TRBV9 to TRBJ2-3; TRBD2 agrees at 9 bases. The CDR3 spans 15 residues. The J segment lost 4 bases and the V segment lost 3 bases, leaving 6 bases of the junction unmatched. Germline CDR1 and CDR2: SGDLS and YYNGEE. For the CDR3, the DNA is TGTGCCAGCAGCGCAGGGACTAGCAGGGCAGATACGCAGTATTTT. Amino acids: CASSAGTSRADTQYF.

The chain is built from TRBV6-5 and TRBJ1-2, with a weak D call TRBD1 (5 bases). The CDR3 is made up of 14 amino acids. The V end was cut by 6 bases, the J end by 4 bases, with 15 bases between. From germline, CDR1 is MNHEY and CDR2 SVGAGI. In DNA form, the CDR3 reads TGTGCCAGCAGCCCGTACAAGGGGTCCTATGGCTACACCTTC. Protein: CASSPYKGSYGYTF.

The chain combines TRBV6-6 with TRBJ1-1; D is uncertain. The CDR3 runs 14 residues. Germline CDR1 and CDR2: MNHNY and SVGAGI (reference sequence). Trimming removed 7 bases from V and 7 bases from J, with 19 bases in between. This CDR3 is CASIRQRPRDEAFF. The CDR3 DNA sequence: TGTGCCAGCATAAGGCAGCGACCAAGAGATGAAGCTTTCTTT.

The CDR3 loop reads CASRQNQSPQHF. Here the CDR3 DNA reads TGTGCCAGTAGACAGAACCAGTCGCCCCAGCATTTT. The rearrangement links TRBV19 to TRBJ1-5; no firm D call. The CDR3 has 12 residues. Germline V CDR1 and CDR2: LNHDA, SQIVND (reference sequence). V was trimmed by 6 bases and J by 9 bases, leaving 12 bases between them.

J is TRBJ2-3 and V is TRBV2; D may be TRBD2 (6 bases). The V gene lost 4 bases and the J gene lost 6 bases, with 11 bases spanning the gap. The CDR3 sequence is 13 residues long. Germline V gene data show CDR1 as SNHLY and CDR2 as FYNNEI. In DNA, the CDR3 is TGTGCCAGCAGTGGAAACCTAGCGGATACGCAGTATTTT. This translates into CASSGNLADTQYF.

The V gene is TRBV21-1, the J gene TRBJ1-4. TRBV21-1 is a pseudogene segment. The CDR3 spans 12 residues. Here the CDR3 DNA reads TGTGCCAGCGGGGCGGGGAGTGAAAAACTGTTTTTT. Its protein product is CASGAGSEKLFF.

The gene calls are TRBV18 and TRBJ2-2; D is ambiguous. CDR1 is KGHSH and CDR2 is LQKENI in the germline V gene. The CDR3 runs to 13 residues. V lost 8 bases, J lost 1 base, and 8 bases lay in between. CDR3 coding DNA: TGTGCCAGCCTCACACGGAACACCGGGGAGCTGTTTTTT. Amino acid sequence: CASLTRNTGELFF.

The chain has TRBV11-2 and TRBJ2-1; TRBD1 aligns across 8 bases. Germline trimming cut 2 bases from V and 9 bases from J; bases unmatched to any gene: 6. CDR3 length: 14 residues. CDR1 is SGHAT, CDR2 FQNNGV, per germline. DNA for the CDR3: TGTGCCAGCAGCTTATCGCGCGACAGGGGTGAGCAGTTCTTC. This encodes CASSLSRDRGEQFF.

This clone was detected only once. The chain has TRBV6-6 and TRBJ1-2; D gene ambiguous. CDR1 and CDR2 from the germline V gene are MNHNY and SVGAGI (reference sequence). V was pared by 0 bases and J by 2 bases, with 7 bases between. This CDR3 region has 14 residues. CDR3 in DNA: TGTGCCAGCAGTTACTCGAGCGGAAACTATGGCTACACCTTC. This gives the protein CASSYSSGNYGYTF.

This clone was recorded at least ten times. The chain links TRBV19 to TRBJ2-3; a possible D gene is TRBD2 (5 bases). Trimming removed 2 bases from V and 5 bases from J, with 11 bases in between. The CDR3 extends over 14 amino acids. Germline V gene sequence: CDR1 LNHDA, CDR2 SQIVND (reference sequence). In DNA form, the CDR3 reads TGTGCCAGTAGTATAAGTGGCGGGCAAGATACGCAGTATTTT. It yields the protein CASSISGGQDTQYF. The full variable domain, its missing parts supplied by reference TRBV19 and TRBJ2-3, is DGGITQSPKYLFRKEGQNVTLSCEQNLNHDAMYWYRQDPGQGLRLIYYSQIVNDFQKGDIAEGYSVSREKKESFPLTVTSAQKNPTAFYLCASSISGGQDTQYFGPGTRLTVL.

The chain carries TRBV28 and TRBJ1-1; D is ambiguous. With 5 bases removed from V and 11 bases from J, the gap between germline ends came to 18 bases. The CDR3 loop spans 13 amino acids. Germline V gene data show CDR1 as MDHEN and CDR2 as SYDVKM. The DNA for the CDR3 is TGTGCCAGCAGTCCGAGACGCCCAAGTATCGCTTTCTTT. Its translation is CASSPRRPSIAFF.

Only a few counts were recorded for this clone. This rearrangement joins TRBV7-9 to TRBJ2-1; 14 bases are shared with TRBD2. CDR1 and CDR2 (germline): SEHNR, FQNEAQ (reference sequence). The CDR3 contains 16 residues. Unmatched junction bases numbered 8, after V lost 5 bases and J lost 8 bases. In DNA form, the CDR3 reads TGTGCCAGCAGCCGGACTAGCGGGAGGTGGCTGGATGAGCAGTTCTTC. Protein sequence: CASSRTSGRWLDEQFF.

The V gene is TRBV5-1, the J gene TRBJ2-3; 7 bases match TRBD2. Unmatched junction bases numbered 10, after V lost 2 bases and J lost 1 base. The CDR3 totals 17 residues. Germline V lookup: CDR1 SGHRS, CDR2 YFSETQ. The CDR3: CASSLSLADAGTDTQYF. DNA for the CDR3: TGCGCCAGCAGCTTATCCCTAGCGGACGCGGGCACAGATACGCAGTATTTT.

This clone was seen a few times. This CDR3 fails to terminate in the conserved phenylalanine or tryptophan, so it likely reflects a read error. It is unclear where the CDR3 begins or ends on the DNA, so no DNA is shown, and the CDR3 is as TCRdb lists it. The chain employs TRBV15 and TRBJ1-4; the table names TRBD1, a call not compared with the DNA. The CDR3 is made up of 13 amino acids, end residues included. The germline CDR1 and CDR2 sequences are LNHNV and YYDKDF (reference sequence). CDR3 protein: CATSRDVPAGGGL.